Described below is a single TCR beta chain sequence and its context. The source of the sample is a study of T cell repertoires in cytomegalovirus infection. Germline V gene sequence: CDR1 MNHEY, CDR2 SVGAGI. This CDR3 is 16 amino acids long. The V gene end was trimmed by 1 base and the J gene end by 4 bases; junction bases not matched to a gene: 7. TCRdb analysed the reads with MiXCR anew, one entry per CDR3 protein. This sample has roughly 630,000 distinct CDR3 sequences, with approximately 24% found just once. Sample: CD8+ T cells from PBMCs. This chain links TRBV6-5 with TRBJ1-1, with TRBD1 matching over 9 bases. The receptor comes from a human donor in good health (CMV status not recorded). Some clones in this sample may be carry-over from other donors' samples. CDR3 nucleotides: TGTGCCAGCAGTTACTACAGGGGGCTGTCGGGCACTGAAGCTTTCTTT. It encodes CASSYYRGLSGTEAFF.